This T cell receptor (beta chain) appears in the sequencing data of a study of CD4 and CD8 cells across lung adenocarcinoma regions. This clonotype came up a few times. TCRdb passed the PCR reads through MiXCR, listing each CDR3 protein once. The profile shows under 20,000 distinct CDR3 sequences, 46% of them singletons. The CDR3 runs to 13 residues. The V and J ends lost 11 bases and 6 bases respectively, with 18 bases between them. The germline V gene encodes CDR1 MNHNS and CDR2 SASEGT. Samples came from patients with localized non-small cell lung adenocarcinoma. The genes are TRBV6-1 and TRBJ2-3, with a weak D call TRBD1 (6 bases). The sample consisted of CD4+ T cells from the margin of a lung tumor. The TCR sequence derives from a male donor with lung adenocarcinoma. The CD4 and CD8 labels of this study may be unreliable. DNA for the CDR3: TGTGCCGGAGGACAGATAACATCGGATACGCAGTATTTT. Protein product: CAGGQITSDTQYF.